Listed here are 5 T cell receptor beta chains from one sample, sequenced in a study of blood T cell repertoires in COVID-19. The method was immunoSEQ multiplex PCR; TCRdb's version includes in-frame clones alone and lacks a portion of them. The sample includes more than 200,000 clones, around four fifths of them seen just once. What was sequenced was peripheral blood. All receptors come from a woman aged 45-65 years with acute or convalescent COVID-19.

J is TRBJ2-3 and V is TRBV18, with D perhaps TRBD1 (6 bases). Per germline, CDR1 KGHSH and CDR2 LQKENI. This CDR3 region has 14 residues. V was shortened by 0 bases and J by 15 bases, with 19 bases between the two germline ends. CDR3 sequence reads: CASSPPQGRGVEYF. The CDR3 DNA reads TGTGCCAGCTCACCACCGCAGGGCAGGGGAGTCGAATATTTT.

The chain links TRBV19 to TRBJ2-5; 9 bases match TRBD1. J was trimmed by 3 bases and V by 9 bases; bases with no gene match: 5. The CDR3 runs to 13 residues. Germline CDR1 LNHDA, CDR2 SQIVND (reference sequence). CDR3 sequence (DNA): TGTGCCAGCCGGGACAGGGCGAAAGAGACCCAGTACTTC. Its translation is CASRDRAKETQYF.

The genes are TRBV24-1 and TRBJ1-5; 8 positions agree with TRBD1. Germline V gene sequence: CDR1 KGHDR, CDR2 SFDVKD. The CDR3 contains 17 residues. Trimming cost V 4 bases and J 0 bases; bases outside gene matches: 7. CDR3 sequence (DNA): TGTGCCACCAGTGACCGAGGGACAGGAGCTAGCAATCAGCCCCAGCATTTT. Its protein is CATSDRGTGASNQPQHF.

This clone was seen a few times. The chain has TRBV6-1 and TRBJ2-5, with D perhaps matching TRBD1 (5 bases). Per germline, CDR1 MNHNS and CDR2 SASEGT. There are 14 residues in the CDR3. The ends were cut back, 2 bases at V and 5 bases at J, with 12 bases in the middle. CDR3 region: CASSERWGHETQYF. The CDR3 nucleotides are TGTGCCAGCAGTGAAAGGTGGGGCCACGAGACCCAGTACTTC.

This chain uses TRBV6-6 with TRBJ2-7; the match to TRBD1 covers 12 bases. Trimming cost V 10 bases and J 9 bases; bases outside gene matches: 7. CDR3 length: 12 residues. Per germline, CDR1 MNHNY and CDR2 SVGAGI (reference sequence). For the CDR3, the DNA is TGTGCCACCACGGGACAGGGGGCTACGCAGTACTTC. This encodes CATTGQGATQYF.